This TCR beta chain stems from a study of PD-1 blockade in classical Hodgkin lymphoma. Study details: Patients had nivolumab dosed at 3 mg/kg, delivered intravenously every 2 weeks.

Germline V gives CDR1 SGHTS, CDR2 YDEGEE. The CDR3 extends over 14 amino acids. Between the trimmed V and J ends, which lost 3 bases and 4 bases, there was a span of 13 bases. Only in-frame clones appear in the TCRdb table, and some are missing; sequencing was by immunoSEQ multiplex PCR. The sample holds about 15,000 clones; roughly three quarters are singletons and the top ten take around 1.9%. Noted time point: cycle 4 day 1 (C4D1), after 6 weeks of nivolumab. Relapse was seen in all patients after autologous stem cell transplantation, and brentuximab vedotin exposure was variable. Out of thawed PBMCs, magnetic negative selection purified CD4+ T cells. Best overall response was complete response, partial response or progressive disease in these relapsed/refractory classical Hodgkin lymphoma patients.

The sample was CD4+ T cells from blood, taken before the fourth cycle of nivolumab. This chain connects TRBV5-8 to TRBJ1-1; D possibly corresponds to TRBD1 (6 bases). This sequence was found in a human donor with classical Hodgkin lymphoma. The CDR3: CASSSPGTPTEAFF. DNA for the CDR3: TGTGCCAGCAGCTCCCCCGGGACACCCACTGAAGCTTTCTTT.